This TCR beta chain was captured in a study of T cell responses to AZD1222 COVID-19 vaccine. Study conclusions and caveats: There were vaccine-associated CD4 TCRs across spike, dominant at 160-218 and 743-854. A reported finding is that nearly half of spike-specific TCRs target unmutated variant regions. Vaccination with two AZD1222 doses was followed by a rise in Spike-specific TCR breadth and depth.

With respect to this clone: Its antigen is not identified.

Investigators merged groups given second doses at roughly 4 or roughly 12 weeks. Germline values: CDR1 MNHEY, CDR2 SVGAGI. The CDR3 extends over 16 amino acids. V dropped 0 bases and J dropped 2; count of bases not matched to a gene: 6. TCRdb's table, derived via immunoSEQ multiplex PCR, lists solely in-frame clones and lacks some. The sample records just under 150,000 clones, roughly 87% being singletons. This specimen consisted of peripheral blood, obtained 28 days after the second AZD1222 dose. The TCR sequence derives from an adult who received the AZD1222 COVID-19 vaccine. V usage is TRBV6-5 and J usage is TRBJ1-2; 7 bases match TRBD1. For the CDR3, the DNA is TGTGCCAGCAGTTACTCATCCGGGACAGTCAACTATGGCTACACCTTC. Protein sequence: CASSYSSGTVNYGYTF.